This is a list of T cell receptor beta chains from one sample in a study of blood T cells in healthy people across ages. One entry per CDR3 protein results from TCRdb running MiXCR on the 5' RACE reads. Of about 670,000 distinct CDR3 sequences listed, 35% to 50% are singletons. Sequencing input: blood. These receptors were taken from a man older than 75 in good health. Both conserved end residues are trimmed from each CDR3. For some rows the clone size is stated as once, few or many, or as a class when expanded; others skip it.

clone_size,j_call,v_call,cdr3_aa
NA,NA,TRBV3-1,ASSQGAGQGANIQY
NA,TRBJ2-5,TRBV11-3,ASKLAGQETQY
NA,TRBJ1-5,TRBV6-6,ASSQGGGSNQPQH
many,TRBJ2-1,TRBV24-1,ATSVGTRDRDEQF
NA,TRBJ1-2,TRBV6-6,ASMGRGRNYGYT
few,TRBJ1-3,TRBV29-1,SSRDRDSGNTIY
many,TRBJ2-4,TRBV5-1,ASSLGGELGKNIQY
few,TRBJ2-1,TRBV20-1,SARDLKLPNEQF
NA,TRBJ2-3,TRBV12-3/TRBV12-4,ASSSLGGRAGLDAQY
few,TRBJ1-4,TRBV20-1,SARLWTNEKLF
NA,TRBJ2-5,TRBV6-2/TRBV6-3,ASRRTAGETQY
many,TRBJ2-3,TRBV7-2,ASSPRTGSTDTQY
NA,TRBJ2-1,TRBV2,ASSFLGQVENEQF
NA,TRBJ2-7,TRBV7-9,ASSSGARTGGYEQY
few,TRBJ1-1,TRBV7-2,ASSLREPTEAF
NA,TRBJ2-3,TRBV7-7,ASSSTYTDTQY
NA,TRBJ2-1,TRBV7-2,ASSLPGGGAYNEQF
NA,TRBJ2-5,TRBV6-1,ASSARTGTVREQY
NA,NA,TRBV9,ASGVFGSSSYNEQY
few,TRBJ2-1,TRBV2,ASSDGSSANNEQF
NA,TRBJ2-5,TRBV6-2/TRBV6-3,ASSYLIKETQY
NA,TRBJ2-1,TRBV2,ASSEIRSRNEQF
once,TRBJ1-1,TRBV4-3,VSSYDWTVNTEAF
NA,TRBJ2-4,TRBV3-1,ASSQPQGVQY
NA,TRBJ2-5,TRBV6-1,ASSEVVPGGRGRETQY
NA,TRBJ2-3,TRBV6-2/TRBV6-3,ASSYATSGRRQY
few,TRBJ2-2,TRBV7-9,ASSLLGGTGWTGELF
few,TRBJ2-1,TRBV7-6,ASSQTSVTNNEQF
few,TRBJ2-7,TRBV20-1,SARGGGPPYEQY
few,TRBJ1-6,TRBV7-9,ASSLAGGGSPLH
few,TRBJ2-5,TRBV3-1,ASSQDPGSKETQY
NA,TRBJ2-5,TRBV29-1,SVPGGSQETQY
NA,TRBJ2-1,TRBV5-1,ASSTGWNNEQF
many,TRBJ2-7,TRBV28,ASSLGVGYEQY
once,TRBJ2-1,TRBV6-2/TRBV6-3,ASSYGLARSQNEQF
few,TRBJ2-3,TRBV5-6,ASSVDNTDTQY
NA,TRBJ2-1,TRBV7-2,ASSLASADYNEQF
NA,TRBJ2-1,TRBV11-1,ASSPGFSREYEQF
few,TRBJ1-2,TRBV2,ASSEARGPVGYT